Following are 26 T cell receptor beta chains from one sample sequenced in a study of blood T cell repertoires in COVID-19. The table came from immunoSEQ multiplex PCR; TCRdb's copy has only in-frame clones and leaves some out. The sample gives 290,000 or so clones, around 84% of which show up once; over 1% is in the top ten. Sequencing was performed on peripheral blood. These receptors all stem from a man between 65 and 85 years old with acute or convalescent COVID-19.

The chain recombines TRBV7-9 with TRBJ1-3, with a tentative D call TRBD1 (5 bases). Trimming removed 4 bases at V and 0 bases at J, with 10 bases between. CDR1 is SEHNR, CDR2 FQNEAQ, per germline (reference sequence). The CDR3 consists of 15 residues. CDR3 protein: CASSSRVLSGNTIYF. CDR3 bases: TGTGCCAGCAGCTCCAGGGTCCTCTCTGGAAACACCATATATTTT. Full variable domain (missing parts from reference TRBV7-9 and TRBJ1-3): DTGVSQNPRHKITKRGQNVTFRCDPISEHNRLYWYRQTLGQGPEFLTYFQNEAQLEKSRLLSDRFSAERPKGSFSTLEIQRTEQGDSAMYLCASSSRVLSGNTIYFGEGSWLTVV.

The chain carries TRBV5-1 and TRBJ2-2; 7 nucleotides align to TRBD2. V gave up 5 bases and J gave up 1 base; unmatched junction bases: 8. CDR1 and CDR2 from the germline V gene are SGHRS and YFSETQ. This CDR3 has 16 residues. CDR3: CASRPNPSGNTGELFF. CDR3 bases: TGCGCCAGCAGACCCAACCCTAGCGGGAACACCGGGGAGCTGTTTTTT. The whole variable domain, remainder taken from reference TRBV5-1 and TRBJ2-2, is KAGVTQTPRYLIKTRGQQVTLSCSPISGHRSVSWYQQTPGQGLQFLFEYFSETQRNKGNFPGRFSGRQFSNSRSEMNVSTLELGDSALYLCASRPNPSGNTGELFFGEGSRLTVL.

The chain joins TRBV6-6 to TRBJ1-6; 9 nucleotides match TRBD1. The trim removed 2 bases at V and 6 bases at J, leaving 2 bases unmatched. The germline V gene encodes CDR1 MNHNY and CDR2 SVGAGI (reference sequence). The CDR3 is 15 amino acids. The CDR3: CASSYPDRGNSPLHF. In nucleotides, the CDR3 is TGTGCCAGCAGTTACCCGGACAGGGGTAATTCACCCCTCCACTTT.

This clone has a single count. The V and J genes are TRBV7-8 and TRBJ2-5; maybe TRBD1 (6 bases). V gave up 5 bases and J gave up 1 base, with 11 bases separating them. CDR1 is SGHVS and CDR2 is FQNEAQ in the germline V gene. CDR3 length equals 14 residues. The chain's CDR3 is CASSRARGQETQYF. The CDR3, as DNA: TGTGCCAGCAGCCGAGCCAGGGGCCAAGAGACCCAGTACTTC. Using reference TRBV7-8 and TRBJ2-5 for the parts outside the CDR3, the full variable domain is GAGVSQSPRYKVAKRGQDVALRCDPISGHVSLFWYQQALGQGPEFLTYFQNEAQLDKSGLPSDRFFAERPEGSVSTLKIQRTQQEDSAVYLCASSRARGQETQYFGPGTRLLVL.

The chain carries TRBV28 and TRBJ2-5; D unclear. The CDR3 runs to 14 residues. Trimming left V 3 bases short and J 2 bases short, with 10 bases between. Per the germline V gene, CDR1 is MDHEN and CDR2 is SYDVKM. The CDR3 loop is CASSFSTRQETQYF. The CDR3 DNA reads as TGTGCCAGCAGTTTCTCGACAAGGCAAGAGACCCAGTACTTC.

This clone was found once. The chain recombines TRBV10-3 with TRBJ1-1; D gene unclear. In germline, CDR1 is ENHRY, CDR2 SYGVKD. This CDR3 comprises 13 residues. Trimming removed 7 bases from V and 5 bases from J, with 14 bases in between. The CDR3 sequence is CAITQARGTEAFF. The CDR3 DNA reads as TGTGCCATCACCCAGGCCCGAGGGACTGAAGCTTTCTTT.

The chain is built from TRBV7-9 and TRBJ1-4; D remains unclear. V was pared by 5 bases and J by 7 bases, with 5 bases between. The length of the CDR3 is 11 residues. Germline V gives CDR1 SEHNR, CDR2 FQNEAQ (reference sequence). The CDR3, as DNA: TGTGCCAGCAGCCGGGGTGAAAAACTGTTTTTT. Translated: CASSRGEKLFF.

The rearrangement links TRBV5-1 to TRBJ1-3; tentatively, D is TRBD1 (5 bases). The CDR3 runs 15 residues. Germline V lookup: CDR1 SGHRS, CDR2 YFSETQ. Deletions cut 0 bases from V and 0 bases from J, with 7 bases between. The CDR3 nucleotides read TGCGCCAGCAGCTTGGCAGGGATCTCTGGAAACACCATATATTTT. It translates to CASSLAGISGNTIYF. Based on the CDR3 plus reference TRBV5-1 and TRBJ1-3, the full variable domain is KAGVTQTPRYLIKTRGQQVTLSCSPISGHRSVSWYQQTPGQGLQFLFEYFSETQRNKGNFPGRFSGRQFSNSRSEMNVSTLELGDSALYLCASSLAGISGNTIYFGEGSWLTVV.

The chain recombines TRBV9 with TRBJ2-1, with 13 bases that match TRBD2. Per germline, CDR1 SGDLS and CDR2 YYNGEE. V was pared by 3 bases and J by 9 bases, with 6 bases of the junction left unmatched. This CDR3 is built from 15 residues. The CDR3 sequence is CASSETSGGHGEQFF. For the CDR3, the DNA is TGTGCCAGCAGCGAGACTAGCGGGGGGCACGGTGAGCAGTTCTTC. The full variable domain, in which reference TRBV9 and TRBJ2-1 provide the parts outside the CDR3, is DSGVTQTPKHLITATGQRVTLRCSPRSGDLSVYWYQQSLDQGLQFLIQYYNGEERAKGNILERFSAQQFPDLHSELNLSSLELGDSALYFCASSETSGGHGEQFFGPGTRLTVL.

The V gene is TRBV15, the J gene TRBJ1-4; TRBD1 agrees at 7 bases. The CDR3 has 15 residues. CDR1 is LNHNV, CDR2 YYDKDF, per germline (reference sequence). Trimming removed 3 bases from V and 8 bases from J; junction bases left unmatched: 9. The CDR3 spells CATSRPGTVREKLFF. DNA of the CDR3: TGTGCCACCAGCAGGCCCGGGACAGTCCGCGAAAAACTGTTTTTT.

The genes are TRBV2 and TRBJ1-3; D not resolved. This CDR3 spans 14 amino acids. V gave up 6 bases and J gave up 3 bases, with 12 bases separating them. The V gene's germline CDR1 is SNHLY and CDR2 FYNNEI. The CDR3 loop is CASRREALGNTIYF. CDR3 DNA: TGTGCCAGCAGGCGGGAGGCCCTTGGAAACACCATATATTTT.

The genes are TRBV30 and TRBJ1-6; 12 bases are a match to TRBD1. Germline V gene sequence: CDR1 GTSNPN, CDR2 SVGIG (reference sequence). The CDR3 covers 14 residues. Losses at the gene ends were 3 bases for V and 11 bases for J; bases not matched to a gene: 5. In nucleotides, the CDR3 is TGTGCCTGGAGCGGGACAGGGGGCCTTACACCCCTCCACTTT. Translated: CAWSGTGGLTPLHF. Variable domain in full (rest from reference TRBV30 and TRBJ1-6): SQTIHQWPATLVQPVGSPLSLECTVEGTSNPNLYWYRQAAGRGLQLLFYSVGIGQISSEVPQNLSASRPQDRQFILSSKKLLLSDSGFYLCAWSGTGGLTPLHFGNGTRLTVT.

The rearrangement joins TRBV6-2 or TRBV6-3 to TRBJ2-3, with D tentatively TRBD1 (7 bases). V lost 5 bases, J lost 2 bases, and 11 bases lay in between. This CDR3 is built from 14 residues. Germline CDR1 reads MNHEY; CDR2 reads SVGEGT. The CDR3 nucleotides read TGTGCCAGCAGTCGCGGGACAGACACAGATACGCAGTATTTT. It translates to CASSRGTDTDTQYF.

V usage is TRBV28 and J usage is TRBJ2-5; D is unresolved. The CDR3 length is 11 residues. Germline assignment: CDR1 MDHEN and CDR2 SYDVKM. Trimming pared 6 bases from V and 0 bases from J, leaving 2 bases between. CDR3 amino acids: CASSDQETQYF. CDR3 bases: TGTGCCAGCAGCGACCAAGAGACCCAGTACTTC.

V usage is TRBV28 and J usage is TRBJ2-7, with TRBD2 matching 14 bases. This CDR3 has 16 residues. V lost 5 bases to trimming and J lost 12 bases; unmatched junction nucleotides: 15. Germline CDR1 reads MDHEN; CDR2 reads SYDVKM. The CDR3, as DNA: TGTGCCAGCAGTGAAGGGACTAGCGGGAGTTGGGGAGTAGGGTACTTC. Its translation: CASSEGTSGSWGVGYF.

The rearrangement links TRBV2 to TRBJ1-6, with a weak D call TRBD1 (6 bases). Deletions cut 5 bases from V and 10 bases from J, with 15 bases between. The CDR3 totals 14 residues. Per germline, CDR1 SNHLY and CDR2 FYNNEI. This CDR3 reads CASSQGSGPSPLHF. For the CDR3, the DNA is TGTGCCAGCAGTCAGGGGTCGGGGCCGTCACCCCTCCACTTT.

The chain employs TRBV4-2 and TRBJ1-5; D is unresolved. Germline assignment: CDR1 LGHNA and CDR2 YNFKEQ. The CDR3 length is 15 residues. The V end lost 0 bases, the J end lost 5 bases, and 11 bases lay between the germline ends. The CDR3 is CASSQDLGTDQPQHF. The CDR3 nucleotides read TGTGCCAGCAGCCAAGATCTGGGCACAGATCAGCCCCAGCATTTT.

As for this clone: The sample contains more than one DNA sequence encoding this CDR3. This chain uses TRBV7-9 with TRBJ1-2; maybe TRBD1 (5 bases). Germline V gives CDR1 SEHNR, CDR2 FQNEAQ (reference sequence). Trimming removed 5 bases at V and 5 bases at J, with 9 bases between. This CDR3 has 12 amino acids. CDR3 bases: TGTGCCAGCAGCAGGGACGGGTATGGCTACACCTTC. As protein: CASSRDGYGYTF. Supplemented by reference TRBV7-9 and TRBJ1-2, the full variable domain reads DTGVSQNPRHKITKRGQNVTFRCDPISEHNRLYWYRQTLGQGPEFLTYFQNEAQLEKSRLLSDRFSAERPKGSFSTLEIQRTEQGDSAMYLCASSRDGYGYTFGSGTRLTVV.

The V call is TRBV28, the J call TRBJ1-5; no clear D. CDR3 size: 13 residues. Germline CDR1 reads MDHEN; CDR2 reads SYDVKM. V lost 5 bases and J 6 bases, leaving 11 bases between the germline ends. CDR3 amino acids: CASSEGLGQPQHF. In DNA, the CDR3 is TGTGCCAGCAGTGAGGGCCTGGGTCAGCCCCAGCATTTT.

The chain couples TRBV6-2 or TRBV6-3 to TRBJ1-1; D is unresolved. This CDR3 is built from 14 residues. V lost 5 bases to trimming and J lost 1 base, with 11 bases between them. CDR1 is MNHEY, CDR2 SVGEGT, per germline. The CDR3 DNA follows: TGTGCCAGCAGTGAGATGTGGAGGAACACTGAAGCTTTCTTT. Translating it yields CASSEMWRNTEAFF.

V and J are TRBV6-5 and TRBJ2-3; perhaps TRBD1 as D (5 bases). The CDR3 length is 11 residues. The V gene's germline CDR1 is MNHEY and CDR2 SVGAGI. The V end lost 7 bases, the J end lost 5 bases, and 7 bases lay between the germline ends. CDR3 residues: CASIQGDTQYF. Here the CDR3 DNA reads TGTGCCAGCATTCAGGGAGATACGCAGTATTTT.

V usage is TRBV28 and J usage is TRBJ1-5, with no clear D. The V end lost 5 bases, the J end lost 6 bases, and 8 bases lay between the germline ends. The CDR3 loop spans 12 amino acids. Germline V gives CDR1 MDHEN, CDR2 SYDVKM. CDR3 amino acids: CASSPLFQPQHF. CDR3 DNA sequence: TGTGCCAGCAGTCCGCTATTTCAGCCCCAGCATTTT.

The chain uses TRBV5-1 and TRBJ2-3, with D perhaps TRBD1 (6 bases). Between the trimmed V and J ends, which lost 1 base and 2 bases, there was a span of 14 bases. The germline gives CDR1 SGHRS, CDR2 YFSETQ. This CDR3 is 16 amino acids long. CDR3 sequence (DNA): TGCGCCAGCAGCTTGTTTGGGGGCGCGAACACAGATACGCAGTATTTT. It codes for CASSLFGGANTDTQYF.

The V and J genes are TRBV4-3 and TRBJ2-6; TRBD2 is a possible D gene (6 bases). The CDR3 loop spans 16 amino acids. V was shortened by 1 base and J by 1 base, with 8 bases between the two germline ends. Per the germline V gene, CDR1 is LGHNA and CDR2 is YSLEER. The CDR3 region is CASSQGGVSGANVLTF. The CDR3, as DNA: TGCGCCAGCAGCCAAGGGGGGGTTTCTGGGGCCAACGTCCTGACTTTC.

The chain has TRBV19 and TRBJ2-1; 9 bases are a match to TRBD2. Germline assignment: CDR1 LNHDA and CDR2 SQIVND (reference sequence). Trimming took 1 base from V and 12 from J; bases not matched to a gene: 4. The CDR3 is made up of 13 amino acids. Here the CDR3 reads CASSIVNSGGQFF. The CDR3, as DNA: TGTGCCAGTAGTATAGTAAATAGCGGGGGGCAGTTCTTC.

This rearrangement joins TRBV18 to TRBJ2-7; 7 bases map to TRBD1. The CDR3 is made up of 15 amino acids. V gave up 0 bases and J gave up 0 bases; unmatched junction bases: 2. The germline CDR1 and CDR2 sequences are KGHSH and LQKENI. DNA of the CDR3: TGTGCCAGCTCACCACCCAGGGGGACCTCCTACGAGCAGTACTTC. Its translation is CASSPPRGTSYEQYF. The whole variable domain, filled in from reference TRBV18 and TRBJ2-7, reads NAGVMQNPRHLVRRRGQEARLRCSPMKGHSHVYWYRQLPEEGLKFMVYLQKENIIDESGMPKERFSAEFPKEGPSILRIQQVVRGDSAAYFCASSPPRGTSYEQYFGPGTRLTVT.